Detailed here is one T cell receptor (beta chain). Its antigen is undetermined. These data are taken from a study of T cells in Graves' hyperthyroidism and ophthalmopathy. For the study at large: Peripheral blood sampling occurred at initial diagnosis, before any treatment.

With a duration under 2 months, the hyperthyroidism was newly diagnosed in patients aged 18 to 65. V gave up 5 bases and J gave up 3 bases, with 9 bases separating them. Germline V gene data show CDR1 as SGHTS and CDR2 as YDEGEE. The CDR3 length is 12 residues. The source material, RNA transcripts, was used to amplify TCR beta CDR3 regions. Initially, a first-round RT-PCR of the TCR CDR3 employed the HTBI primer set. A single record per CDR3 protein comes from TCRdb applying MiXCR to the multiplex PCR reads. The repertoire holds fewer than 650,000 distinct CDR3 sequences, with approximately 14% as singletons. Study-level points and caveats: With a median lead of about 6.9 months before onset, the model predicted ophthalmopathy. Ophthalmopathy and stable hyperthyroidism were separated by a 13 V-J model.

This receptor was identified in a woman aged 40 to 50 with Graves' hyperthyroidism. Sequencing was performed on blood. The genes are TRBV5-8 and TRBJ2-7; possibly TRBD1 for D (5 bases). The CDR3 region is CASSSDNYEQYF. CDR3 DNA sequence: TGTGCCAGCAGTTCGGACAACTACGAGCAGTACTTC.